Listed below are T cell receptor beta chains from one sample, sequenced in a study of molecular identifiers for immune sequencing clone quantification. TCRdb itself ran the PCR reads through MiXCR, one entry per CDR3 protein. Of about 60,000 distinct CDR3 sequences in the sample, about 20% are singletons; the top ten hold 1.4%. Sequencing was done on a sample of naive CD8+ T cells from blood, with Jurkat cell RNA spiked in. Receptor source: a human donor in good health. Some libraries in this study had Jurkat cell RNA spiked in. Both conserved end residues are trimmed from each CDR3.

cdr3_aa: AKRSPPRFSSGIYNEQF
j_call: TRBJ2-1
v_call: TRBV6-1

cdr3_aa: ATSTRGVYYGYT
j_call: TRBJ1-2
v_call: TRBV15

cdr3_aa: SARDPDRDIEKLF
j_call: TRBJ1-4
v_call: TRBV20-1

cdr3_aa: AWSESQLTETQY
j_call: TRBJ2-5
v_call: TRBV30

cdr3_aa: ASSLIRGSGAYNEQF
j_call: TRBJ2-1
v_call: TRBV4-1

cdr3_aa: ASSSGKAPRNEQF
j_call: TRBJ2-1
v_call: TRBV6-5

cdr3_aa: ASSPTSYEQY
j_call: TRBJ2-7
v_call: TRBV28

cdr3_aa: ASSLQQSGYT
j_call: TRBJ1-2
v_call: TRBV7-9

cdr3_aa: ASSVDRPGDIQETQY
j_call: TRBJ2-5
v_call: TRBV9

cdr3_aa: ASSPGLSPSSGLYNEQF
j_call: TRBJ2-1
v_call: TRBV7-8

cdr3_aa: ASSRLAGEVENIQY
j_call: TRBJ2-4
v_call: TRBV7-9

cdr3_aa: SGLEREQY
j_call: TRBJ2-7
v_call: TRBV29-1

cdr3_aa: ATETRLAPNEQF
j_call: TRBJ2-1
v_call: TRBV24-1

cdr3_aa: ASSYSPPQREDSYEQY
j_call: TRBJ2-7
v_call: TRBV6-5

cdr3_aa: ASSYQGAGEQY
j_call: TRBJ2-7
v_call: TRBV5-6

cdr3_aa: ASDRDRHSGANVLT
j_call: TRBJ2-6
v_call: TRBV6-1

cdr3_aa: ASSPWTGGSSPGYEQY
j_call: TRBJ2-7
v_call: TRBV7-9

cdr3_aa: ASSRGSTLEYSNQPQH
j_call: TRBJ1-5
v_call: TRBV4-2

cdr3_aa: ASSANHRTGGNEQY
j_call: TRBJ2-7
v_call: TRBV7-9

cdr3_aa: ATSRDRDYNEQF
j_call: TRBJ2-1
v_call: TRBV15

cdr3_aa: ASSLRATAKNIQY
j_call: TRBJ2-4
v_call: TRBV5-8

cdr3_aa: ASSAVQGTTDTQY
j_call: TRBJ2-3
v_call: TRBV5-4

cdr3_aa: ASSSPDRAPYNEQF
j_call: TRBJ2-1
v_call: TRBV18

cdr3_aa: ASSQVSYGEQF
j_call: TRBJ2-1
v_call: TRBV3-1

cdr3_aa: SVAGTPSSYEQY
j_call: TRBJ2-7
v_call: TRBV29-1

cdr3_aa: ASSSPWSGANVLT
j_call: TRBJ2-6
v_call: TRBV7-9

cdr3_aa: ASGLVPTGGETQY
j_call: TRBJ2-5
v_call: TRBV12-5

cdr3_aa: SVENPDTNNYGYT
j_call: TRBJ1-2
v_call: TRBV29-1

cdr3_aa: ASSDERGKREQY
j_call: TRBJ2-7
v_call: TRBV12-3/TRBV12-4

cdr3_aa: ASSAEAWGGELF
j_call: TRBJ2-2
v_call: TRBV5-5

cdr3_aa: ATREAGGSENEQF
j_call: TRBJ2-1
v_call: TRBV24-1

cdr3_aa: ATSLDRGNEQF
j_call: TRBJ2-1
v_call: TRBV24-1

cdr3_aa: SVSVAGASYNEQF
j_call: TRBJ2-1
v_call: TRBV29-1

cdr3_aa: ASSLLPPGTAYEQY
j_call: TRBJ2-7
v_call: TRBV27

cdr3_aa: SARVVEGQGGSYEQY
j_call: TRBJ2-7
v_call: TRBV20-1

cdr3_aa: ASSVAGIGELF
j_call: TRBJ2-2
v_call: TRBV9

cdr3_aa: ASSQDGDRGLGYT
j_call: TRBJ1-2
v_call: TRBV3-1

cdr3_aa: ASSATPGQGAHEQY
j_call: TRBJ2-7
v_call: TRBV9

cdr3_aa: ASSLRVAGIGQETQY
j_call: TRBJ2-5
v_call: TRBV28

cdr3_aa: ASRRGKTGANVLT
j_call: TRBJ2-6
v_call: TRBV6-2/TRBV6-3

cdr3_aa: ASSAGGGGSYEQY
j_call: TRBJ2-7
v_call: TRBV7-6